What follows are 12 T cell receptor beta chains derived from one specimen sequenced in a study of blood T cells in healthy people across ages. Next came a second PCR, run for roughly 6 to 11 cycles, which used a sample-barcoded 5' primer along with a J-beta primer mix. TCRdb re-analysed the 5' RACE reads in MiXCR, keeping a single row per CDR3 protein. The sample has about 840,000 distinct CDR3 sequences; about 27% are singletons. The sample also formed part of further work on T cells of mothers and their children.

Sequencing was carried out using blood. Source of these receptors: a woman in her forties in good health.

The rearrangement joins TRBV6-1 to TRBJ2-5, with 11 positions matching TRBD1. This CDR3 is built from 15 residues. V was pared by 3 bases and J by 5 bases, with 5 bases of the junction left unmatched. Germline CDR1 is MNHNS and CDR2 is SASEGT. The CDR3 sequence is CASSDHGTGGETQYF. DNA of the CDR3: TGTGCCAGCAGTGACCACGGGACAGGGGGGGAGACCCAGTACTTC.

In this sample, this clonotype turned up a few times. CDR3 coding DNA: TGTGCCAGCAGTTACCCCGAGAGGGGCCTGAACACTGAAGCTTTCTTT. Its translation is CASSYPERGLNTEAFF. The chain combines TRBV6-6 with TRBJ1-1; TRBD1 is a possible D gene (5 bases). Deletions cut 2 bases from V and 0 bases from J, with 13 bases between. This CDR3 comprises 16 residues. Germline V CDR1 and CDR2: MNHNY, SVGAGI (reference sequence).

This clonotype was detected a few times. This rearrangement joins TRBV30 to TRBJ2-1; D tentatively fits TRBD1 or TRBD2 (5 bases each). The V and J ends lost 2 bases and 0 bases respectively, with 8 bases between them. The CDR3 extends over 14 amino acids. Germline values: CDR1 GTSNPN, CDR2 SVGIG (reference sequence). The CDR3 here is CAWSPGGSYNEQFF. The DNA of the CDR3 is TGTGCCTGGAGTCCTGGGGGCTCCTACAATGAGCAGTTCTTC.

This clonotype was seen repeatedly, ten times or more. CDR3 amino acids: CASSLVAGQSDTQYF. The DNA for the CDR3 is TGCGCCAGCAGCTTGGTGGCCGGACAGTCAGATACGCAGTATTTT. The chain carries TRBV5-1 and TRBJ2-3; a possible D gene is TRBD1 (6 bases). Germline V gene sequence: CDR1 SGHRS, CDR2 YFSETQ. V was cut by 0 bases and J by 4 bases, with 12 bases left in between. This CDR3 region has 15 residues.

In its sample, this clonotype was seen a few times. The V gene is TRBV5-1, the J gene TRBJ1-5, with a possible D match to TRBD1 (6 bases). The germline gives CDR1 SGHRS, CDR2 YFSETQ. Trimming shortened V by 4 bases and J by 6 bases, and 17 bases separated the two germline ends. This CDR3 has 15 residues. DNA of the CDR3: TGCGCCAGCAGCCTCTCGGACAGTCTCACTCAGCCCCAGCATTTT. Encoded protein: CASSLSDSLTQPQHF.

The V gene is TRBV10-3, the J gene TRBJ2-7, with D perhaps matching TRBD1 or TRBD2 (5 bases each). With 2 bases removed from V and 2 bases from J, the gap between germline ends came to 13 bases. CDR3 length: 15 amino acids. Germline V gene data show CDR1 as ENHRY and CDR2 as SYGVKD. CDR3 protein: CAISEGAGNPYEQYF. The DNA for the CDR3 is TGTGCCATCAGTGAGGGGGCCGGGAACCCCTACGAGCAGTACTTC.

This clonotype was found a few times. The rearrangement joins TRBV14 to TRBJ2-5; weak D call: TRBD1 (5 bases). Germline CDR1 and CDR2: SGHDN and FVKESK. Trimming cost V 0 bases and J 5 bases, with 10 bases left between them. This CDR3 is 14 amino acids long. The CDR3: CASSQERGLETQYF. DNA of the CDR3: TGTGCCAGCAGCCAAGAAAGGGGTCTGGAGACCCAGTACTTC. Supplemented by reference TRBV14 and TRBJ2-5, the full variable domain reads EAGVTQFPSHSVIEKGQTVTLRCDPISGHDNLYWYRRVMGKEIKFLLHFVKESKQDESGMPNNRFLAERTGGTYSTLKVQPAELEDSGVYFCASSQERGLETQYFGPGTRLLVL.

The table lists this clonotype with a few counts. The chain is built from TRBV20-1 and TRBJ2-3; maybe TRBD2 (5 bases). V dropped 4 bases and J dropped 2 bases, with 10 bases sitting between them. CDR1 is DFQATT, CDR2 SNEGSKA, per germline (reference sequence). The CDR3 is 13 residues long. CDR3 sequence: CSAKADDTDTQYF. CDR3 DNA sequence: TGCAGTGCTAAAGCGGACGACACAGATACGCAGTATTTT.

This clonotype was seen a few times. The rearrangement links TRBV29-1 to TRBJ2-5; tentatively, D is TRBD1 (5 bases). This CDR3 comprises 13 residues. CDR1 and CDR2 from the germline V gene are SQVTM and ANQGSEA. Trimming removed 7 bases from V and 1 base from J, with 13 bases in between. The CDR3 DNA sequence: TGCAGCGCTAGAGACAGCCTCCAAGAGACCCAGTACTTC. Translated: CSARDSLQETQYF.

This clonotype came up a few times. V is TRBV9 and J is TRBJ1-1, with 10 bases matching TRBD1. CDR1 is SGDLS, CDR2 YYNGEE, per germline. The CDR3 is made up of 15 amino acids. J was trimmed by 3 bases and V by 3 bases; bases with no gene match: 5. The CDR3 here is CASSARQGAYTEAFF. The CDR3 DNA reads TGTGCCAGCAGCGCAAGACAGGGGGCCTACACTGAAGCTTTCTTT.

In its sample, this clonotype was seen a few times. J is TRBJ1-2 and V is TRBV6-2 or TRBV6-3; D not certain. Germline CDR1 and CDR2: MNHEY and SVGEGT. V dropped 2 bases and J dropped 0 bases, with 7 bases sitting between them. This CDR3 has 14 residues. The CDR3 reads CASSYKVANYGYTF. The CDR3, as DNA: TGTGCCAGCAGTTACAAAGTAGCTAACTATGGCTACACCTTC.

This clonotype was counted at least ten times. This chain uses TRBV24-1 with TRBJ2-4, with unresolved D. The germline CDR1 and CDR2 sequences are KGHDR and SFDVKD. The CDR3 extends over 14 amino acids. With 4 bases removed from V and 9 bases from J, the gap between germline ends came to 15 bases. For the CDR3, the DNA is TGTGCCACCAGTGACCCTGAGGTTGTCGGCATTCAGTACTTC. It yields the protein CATSDPEVVGIQYF.